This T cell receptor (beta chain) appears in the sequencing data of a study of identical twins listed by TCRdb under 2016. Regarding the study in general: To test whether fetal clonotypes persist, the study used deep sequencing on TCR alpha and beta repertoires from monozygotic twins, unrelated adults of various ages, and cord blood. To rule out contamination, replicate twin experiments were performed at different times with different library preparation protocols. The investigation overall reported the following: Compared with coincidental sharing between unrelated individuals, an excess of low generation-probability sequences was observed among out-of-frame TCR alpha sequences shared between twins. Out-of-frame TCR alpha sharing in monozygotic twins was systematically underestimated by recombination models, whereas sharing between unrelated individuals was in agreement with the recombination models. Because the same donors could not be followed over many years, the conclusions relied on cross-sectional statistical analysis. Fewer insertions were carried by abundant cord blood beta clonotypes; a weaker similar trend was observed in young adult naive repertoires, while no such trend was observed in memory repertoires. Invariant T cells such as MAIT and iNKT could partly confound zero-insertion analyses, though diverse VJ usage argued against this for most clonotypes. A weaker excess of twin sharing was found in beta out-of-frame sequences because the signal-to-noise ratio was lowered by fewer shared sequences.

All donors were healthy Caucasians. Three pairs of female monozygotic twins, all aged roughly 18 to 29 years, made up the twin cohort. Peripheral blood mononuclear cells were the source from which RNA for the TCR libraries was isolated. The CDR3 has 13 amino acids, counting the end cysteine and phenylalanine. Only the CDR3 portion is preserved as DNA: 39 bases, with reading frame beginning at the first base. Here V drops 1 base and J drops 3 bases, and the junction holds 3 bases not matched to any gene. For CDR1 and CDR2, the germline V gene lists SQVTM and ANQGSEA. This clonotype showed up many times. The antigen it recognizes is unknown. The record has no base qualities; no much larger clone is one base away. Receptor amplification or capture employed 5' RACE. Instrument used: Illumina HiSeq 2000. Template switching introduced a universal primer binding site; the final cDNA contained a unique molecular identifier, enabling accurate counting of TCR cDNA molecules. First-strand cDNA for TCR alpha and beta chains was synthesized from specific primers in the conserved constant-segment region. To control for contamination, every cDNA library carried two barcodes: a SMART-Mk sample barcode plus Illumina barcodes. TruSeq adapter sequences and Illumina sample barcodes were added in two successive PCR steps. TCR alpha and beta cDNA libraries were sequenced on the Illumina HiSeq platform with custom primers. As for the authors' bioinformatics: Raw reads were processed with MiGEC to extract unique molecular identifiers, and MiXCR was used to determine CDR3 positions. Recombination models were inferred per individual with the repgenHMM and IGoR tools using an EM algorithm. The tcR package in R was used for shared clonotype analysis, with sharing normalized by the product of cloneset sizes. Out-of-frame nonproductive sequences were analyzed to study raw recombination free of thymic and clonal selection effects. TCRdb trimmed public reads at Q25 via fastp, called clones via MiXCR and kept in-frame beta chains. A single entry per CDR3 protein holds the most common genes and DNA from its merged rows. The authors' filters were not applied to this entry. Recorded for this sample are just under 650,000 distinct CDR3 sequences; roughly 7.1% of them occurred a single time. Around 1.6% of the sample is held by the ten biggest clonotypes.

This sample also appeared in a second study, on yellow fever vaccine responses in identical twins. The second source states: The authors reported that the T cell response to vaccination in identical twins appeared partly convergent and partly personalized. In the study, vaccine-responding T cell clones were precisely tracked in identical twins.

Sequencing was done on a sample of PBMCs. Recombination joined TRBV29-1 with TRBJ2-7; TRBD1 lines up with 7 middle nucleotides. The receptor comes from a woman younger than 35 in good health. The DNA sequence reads TGCAGCGTTGAAGGGGACAGTTTCTACGAGCAGTACTTC. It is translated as CSVEGDSFYEQYF.